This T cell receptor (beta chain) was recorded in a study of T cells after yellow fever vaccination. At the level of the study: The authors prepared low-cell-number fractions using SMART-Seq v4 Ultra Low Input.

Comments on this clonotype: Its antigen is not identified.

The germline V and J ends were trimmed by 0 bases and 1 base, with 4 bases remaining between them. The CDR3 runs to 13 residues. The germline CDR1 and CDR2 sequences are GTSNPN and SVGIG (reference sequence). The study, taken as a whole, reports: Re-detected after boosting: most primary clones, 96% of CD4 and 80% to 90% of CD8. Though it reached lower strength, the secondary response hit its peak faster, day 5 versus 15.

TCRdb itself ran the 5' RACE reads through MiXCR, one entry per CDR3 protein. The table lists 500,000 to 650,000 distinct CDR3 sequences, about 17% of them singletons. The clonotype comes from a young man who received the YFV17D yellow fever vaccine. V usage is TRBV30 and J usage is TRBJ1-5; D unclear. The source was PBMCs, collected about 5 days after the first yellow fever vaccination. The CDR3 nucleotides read TGTGCCTGGAGTGTCGGGAGCAATCAGCCCCAGCATTTT. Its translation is CAWSVGSNQPQHF.